This T cell receptor beta chain was identified in a study of T cell responses to AZD1222 COVID-19 vaccine. Of note for this clone: Its antigen is still unknown. The sample has other DNA sequences that encode this CDR3 too.

Study-wide points: Repertoire sampling happened only post peak T cell response. As reported, nearly half of all spike-specific TCRs target variant regions that are unmutated. Two AZD1222 doses significantly raised spike-specific TCR breadth and depth over controls.

Assay used: immunoSEQ multiplex PCR; TCRdb lists only in-frame clones, some missing. The sample has 150,000 or so clones; about nine tenths are singletons. Unmatched junction bases numbered 4, after V lost 6 bases and J lost 5 bases. The CDR3 extends over 14 amino acids. Germline V CDR1 and CDR2: SNHLY, FYNNEI. The sequences come from peripheral blood, collected on day 0 of AZD1222 vaccination. V and J are TRBV2 and TRBJ1-6; 7 bases match TRBD1. This receptor was identified in an adult in good health. CDR3 bases: TGTGCCAGCAGACGGGACAGAGATAATTCACCCCTCCACTTT. This encodes CASRRDRDNSPLHF.